Detailed here is one T cell receptor beta chain. Antigen unknown. Method: immunoSEQ multiplex PCR; TCRdb's copy keeps in-frame clones and lacks some. The profile shows approximately 28,000 clones, around 80% of them singletons. The entry originates in a study of blood T cell dynamics during melanoma immunotherapy. As for the study in general: Standard first-line treatment here was pembrolizumab or nivolumab plus ipilimumab in metastatic melanoma.

Time point noted: week 3, after first cycle of checkpoint inhibitor. Prior systemic cancer therapy, immunosuppressant use and other active malignancies excluded patients. The study, taken as a whole, reports: Clones driving repertoire changes may be melanoma-specific or general immune activation. Unlike progressors, later disease-control patients had W3 repertoires gaining clonality or diversity.

Germline V gene lookup returns CDR1 SGHTA and CDR2 FQGNSA. Losses at the gene ends were 1 base for V and 7 bases for J; bases not matched to a gene: 6. This CDR3 is 15 amino acids long. The source is a human donor with melanoma. The chain uses TRBV7-2 and TRBJ2-3, with 9 bases that match TRBD2. The sample here was blood, taken from a patient treated with checkpoint blockade. CDR3 DNA: TGTGCCAGCAGCTTAGATGGCGGGGGGGCTAATACGCAGTATTTT. Encoded protein: CASSLDGGGANTQYF.